This T cell receptor (beta chain) was captured by sequencing in a study of cytotoxic CD8 clonotypes in ibrutinib-treated CLL. On the study more broadly: After a median of about six years, some 14 patients stayed remitted and 12 progressed; responses had been partial in around 24 and complete in 2. Mean values per sample were a few hundred thousand productive templates and roughly 90,000 productive rearrangements.

With 5 bases removed from V and 7 bases from J, the gap between germline ends came to 20 bases. The CDR3 has 15 amino acids. Per germline, CDR1 SGHVS and CDR2 FQNEAQ. This clone was seen just once. Its matching antigen is unknown. Profiled with immunoSEQ multiplex PCR; TCRdb holds only in-frame clones, not every one. This table has 30,000 or so clones, around three fifths appearing once. General observations from the study: Clonality went higher at ibrutinib response and then dropped back toward baseline at progression. Under therapy, public clonotypes either contracted or stayed stable, and they were uncommon.

The sequence derives from a human donor with chronic lymphocytic leukemia. The specimen comprised PBMCs, sampled before ibrutinib treatment. The gene calls are TRBV7-8 and TRBJ1-1; D possibly corresponds to TRBD1 (6 bases). DNA for the CDR3: TGTGCCAGCAGCACCCTAGGCAGGGGCGGGGTTGAAGCTTTCTTT. Amino acid sequence: CASSTLGRGGVEAFF.